The 30 T cell receptor beta chains below were found in one sample sequenced in a study of T cells in localized non-small cell lung cancer. Assay used: immunoSEQ multiplex PCR; TCRdb lists only in-frame clones, some missing. Of approximately 52,000 clones listed, about 80% are singletons. The material sequenced was peripheral blood, taken before any cancer treatment. These receptors came from a man between 35 and 75 years old with stage I squamous cell lung carcinoma.

The V call is TRBV11-2, the J call TRBJ1-1; 10 bases map to TRBD1. Trimming removed 5 bases from V and 1 base from J; junction bases left unmatched: 4. Germline lookup yields CDR1 SGHAT and CDR2 FQNNGV. The CDR3 loop spans 15 amino acids. CDR3 in amino acids: CASSLGDRGNTEAFF. In nucleotides, the CDR3 is TGTGCCAGCAGCCTAGGGGACAGGGGGAACACTGAAGCTTTCTTT.

The chain is built from TRBV6-1 and TRBJ1-4, with 11 bases fitting TRBD1. The CDR3 is 14 amino acids. Germline CDR1 reads MNHNS; CDR2 reads SASEGT. V was pared by 6 bases and J by 8 bases, with 5 bases of the junction left unmatched. This CDR3 is CASSLGQGGEKLFF. The CDR3 DNA sequence: TGTGCCAGCAGCCTGGGACAGGGGGGGGAAAAACTGTTTTTT.

V gene TRBV4-1 combines with J gene TRBJ1-1; D is ambiguous. V lost 7 bases and J lost 11, with 26 bases in between. The CDR3 is made up of 15 amino acids. CDR1 is MGHRA, CDR2 YSYEKL, per germline. CDR3 nucleotide sequence: TGCGCCAGCACCCGCGTGTGGCAGCAAGCCTCGGGGGCTTTCTTT. Its translation: CASTRVWQQASGAFF.

As DNA, the CDR3 is TGTGCCAGCAGCTTGGCGGCCCGGATCACAGATACGCAGTATTTT. The encoded protein is CASSLAARITDTQYF. The V call is TRBV5-4, the J call TRBJ2-3, with D unresolved. CDR1 SGHNT and CDR2 YYREEE come from the germline V gene (reference sequence). The length of the CDR3 is 15 residues. Trimming removed 0 bases from V and 2 bases from J, with 10 bases in between.

The V call is TRBV2, the J call TRBJ1-1, with D maybe TRBD1 (5 bases). The CDR3 contains 13 residues. The V end was cut by 10 bases, the J end by 5 bases, with 17 bases between. CDR1 and CDR2 from the germline V gene are SNHLY and FYNNEI. CDR3 nucleotide sequence: TGTGCCAACTTTCAGGGATTTGGGACTGAAGCTTTCTTT. As protein: CANFQGFGTEAFF. Full variable domain (rest looked up from reference TRBV2 and TRBJ1-1): EPEVTQTPSHQVTQMGQEVILRCVPISNHLYFYWYRQILGQKVEFLVSFYNNEISEKSEIFDDQFSVERPDGSNFTLKIRSTKLEDSAMYFCANFQGFGTEAFFGQGTRLTVV.

V gene TRBV19 combines with J gene TRBJ1-2; D not resolved. V dropped 7 bases and J dropped 4 bases, with 19 bases sitting between them. Per the germline V gene, CDR1 is LNHDA and CDR2 is SQIVND (reference sequence). The CDR3 contains 15 residues. This CDR3 reads CASMVAGATSYGYTF. The CDR3 DNA reads as TGTGCCAGTATGGTTGCGGGCGCCACCAGCTATGGCTACACCTTC. Together with reference TRBV19 and TRBJ1-2, the CDR3 gives the full variable domain: DGGITQSPKYLFRKEGQNVTLSCEQNLNHDAMYWYRQDPGQGLRLIYYSQIVNDFQKGDIAEGYSVSREKKESFPLTVTSAQKNPTAFYLCASMVAGATSYGYTFGSGTRLTVV.

This clone was counted a single time. This sequence joins TRBV5-4 and TRBJ2-7, with 7 positions matching TRBD1. CDR3 length equals 14 residues. Germline-derived CDR1 and CDR2 are SGHNT and YYREEE (reference sequence). J was trimmed by 3 bases and V by 3 bases; bases with no gene match: 6. The CDR3 DNA reads TGTGCCAGCAGCTCCGAAGGGACAGACTACGAGCAGTACTTC. Protein product: CASSSEGTDYEQYF.

The chain carries TRBV19 and TRBJ2-7; tentative D call: TRBD2 (5 bases). The V gene's germline CDR1 is LNHDA and CDR2 SQIVND (reference sequence). This CDR3 is 14 amino acids long. V dropped 2 bases and J dropped 4 bases, with 12 bases sitting between them. The CDR3 spells CASSITGIGYEQYF. The DNA of the CDR3 is TGTGCCAGTAGTATAACCGGGATCGGGTACGAGCAGTACTTC.

This chain joins TRBV9 and TRBJ1-4; D is unresolved. This CDR3 is built from 16 residues. V was trimmed by 2 bases and J by 2 bases, leaving 13 bases between them. The V gene's germline CDR1 is SGDLS and CDR2 YYNGEE. CDR3 loop: CASSVGRERTNEKLFF. CDR3 sequence (DNA): TGTGCCAGCAGCGTGGGGAGGGAAAGGACTAATGAAAAACTGTTTTTT.

The chain's CDR3 is CASSLDIYEQYF. CDR3 bases: TGCGCCAGCAGCTTGGACATCTACGAGCAGTACTTC. The chain combines TRBV5-1 with TRBJ2-7; no definite D call. The V end lost 0 bases, the J end lost 3 bases, and 4 bases lay between the germline ends. Germline lookup yields CDR1 SGHRS and CDR2 YFSETQ. The CDR3 sequence is 12 residues long. Complete variable domain (other parts from reference TRBV5-1 and TRBJ2-7): KAGVTQTPRYLIKTRGQQVTLSCSPISGHRSVSWYQQTPGQGLQFLFEYFSETQRNKGNFPGRFSGRQFSNSRSEMNVSTLELGDSALYLCASSLDIYEQYFGPGTRLTVT.

J is TRBJ1-4 and V is TRBV28, with a tentative D call TRBD1 (5 bases). Germline V gene lookup returns CDR1 MDHEN and CDR2 SYDVKM. The ends were cut back, 2 bases at V and 5 bases at J, with 21 bases in the middle. The CDR3 contains 18 residues. The CDR3 DNA is TGTGCCAGCAGTTTAATCCTCGAGGTTGGGGCTGCGAATGAAAAACTGTTTTTT. Translated: CASSLILEVGAANEKLFF.

This clone has just a few counts. This sequence joins TRBV6-5 and TRBJ1-2; D remains unclear. CDR3 length: 14 amino acids. Germline CDR1 MNHEY, CDR2 SVGAGI. The V end was cut by 0 bases, the J end by 5 bases, with 10 bases between. The CDR3 reads CASSYSQVGYGYTF. CDR3 DNA sequence: TGTGCCAGCAGTTACTCTCAGGTTGGGTATGGCTACACCTTC.

The chain uses TRBV18 and TRBJ2-4, with D tentatively TRBD1 or TRBD2 (5 bases each). V was cut by 3 bases and J by 8 bases, with 11 bases left in between. Per germline, CDR1 KGHSH and CDR2 LQKENI. The CDR3 spans 13 residues. The CDR3: CASSPGVLDIQYF. The CDR3 DNA reads as TGTGCCAGCTCACCGGGGGTATTGGACATTCAGTACTTC.

The V call is TRBV5-1, the J call TRBJ2-3, with D maybe TRBD2 (7 bases). V was shortened by 0 bases and J by 5 bases, with 10 bases between the two germline ends. Germline V gives CDR1 SGHRS, CDR2 YFSETQ. This CDR3 is 14 amino acids long. CDR3 coding DNA: TGCGCCAGCAGCTTGGTGGGGGGGCAAGATACGCAGTATTTT. Amino acid sequence: CASSLVGGQDTQYF.

The chain is built from TRBV9 and TRBJ2-7, with TRBD1 as a possible D gene (6 bases). Germline lookup yields CDR1 SGDLS and CDR2 YYNGEE. The V gene lost 4 bases and the J gene lost 3 bases, with 17 bases spanning the gap. The CDR3 sequence is 15 residues long. The CDR3 sequence is CASSPYGPQGYEQYF. CDR3 in DNA: TGTGCCAGCAGCCCTTACGGGCCACAGGGCTACGAGCAGTACTTC.

The chain is built from TRBV7-2 and TRBJ2-3; no reliable D call. Germline loops: CDR1 SGHTA, CDR2 FQGNSA. The CDR3 loop spans 13 amino acids. The V and J ends lost 1 base and 2 bases respectively, with 4 bases between them. The CDR3 protein is CASSLVVTDTQYF. The CDR3 bases are TGTGCCAGCAGCTTAGTTGTCACAGATACGCAGTATTTT.

The rearrangement joins TRBV7-9 to TRBJ1-4; unclear D gene. Germline V gene data show CDR1 as SEHNR and CDR2 as FQNEAQ (reference sequence). The length of the CDR3 is 16 residues. Trimming pared 2 bases from V and 5 bases from J, leaving 15 bases between. CDR3 loop: CASSLSSVGRNEKLFF. CDR3 in DNA: TGTGCCAGCAGCTTATCTAGCGTCGGTCGGAATGAAAAACTGTTTTTT.

The CDR3 nucleotides read TGTGCCAGCAGTAGGACAGGGACCGGGGAGCTGTTTTTT. Translation gives CASSRTGTGELFF. This rearrangement joins TRBV6-5 to TRBJ2-2; 8 bases agree with TRBD1. J lost 5 bases, V lost 5 bases, and 1 base had no gene match. The germline gives CDR1 MNHEY, CDR2 SVGAGI. CDR3 length: 13 residues.

The chain joins TRBV4-3 to TRBJ2-7; 10 bases agree with TRBD2. Germline assignment: CDR1 LGHNA and CDR2 YSLEER. The CDR3 is made up of 18 amino acids. Germline trimming cut 0 bases from V and 4 bases from J; bases unmatched to any gene: 12. The CDR3 loop reads CASSQDLPIAGGLYEQYF. In DNA form, the CDR3 reads TGCGCCAGCAGCCAAGATCTCCCGATAGCGGGGGGCCTTTACGAGCAGTACTTC.

This clone was seen a few times. The rearrangement links TRBV30 to TRBJ1-1; 9 bases match TRBD1. The CDR3 spans 14 residues. The V gene's germline CDR1 is GTSNPN and CDR2 SVGIG (reference sequence). Germline trimming cut 4 bases from V and 8 bases from J; bases unmatched to any gene: 11. The CDR3 DNA reads as TGTGCCTGGACCCAAGGACAGGGGCTCGAAGAAGCTTTCTTT. It translates to CAWTQGQGLEEAFF.

The rearrangement links TRBV6-5 to TRBJ1-5; 9 bases are shared with TRBD1. This CDR3 has 15 amino acids. V was clipped by 7 bases and J by 6 bases; unmatched bases: 10. Germline loops: CDR1 MNHEY, CDR2 SVGAGI. The CDR3 protein is CASTATGGGGQPQHF. Here the CDR3 DNA reads TGTGCCAGCACCGCTACAGGGGGCGGAGGTCAGCCCCAGCATTTT.

V usage is TRBV12-5 and J usage is TRBJ2-1; 7 nucleotides line up with TRBD2. The ends lost 7 bases at V and 5 bases at J; junction bases unmatched: 11. Germline V gene sequence: CDR1 LGHNT, CDR2 FRNRAP. This CDR3 is 15 amino acids long. CDR3 amino acids: CASASTGGANNEQFF. Written as DNA, the CDR3 is TGTGCTAGTGCCTCGACGGGGGGAGCGAACAATGAGCAGTTCTTC.

The rearrangement uses TRBV28 and TRBJ1-2; tentative D call: TRBD1 (5 bases). Between the trimmed V and J ends, which lost 2 bases and 5 bases, there was a span of 15 bases. The germline CDR1 and CDR2 sequences are MDHEN and SYDVKM. This CDR3 is built from 15 residues. CDR3 bases: TGTGCCAGCAGTTTAGCCTACACCTCAGGGTATGGCTACACCTTC. Its translation is CASSLAYTSGYGYTF.

The chain couples TRBV14 to TRBJ2-7, with D tentatively TRBD1 (5 bases). Germline V gene sequence: CDR1 SGHDN, CDR2 FVKESK. V was pared by 3 bases and J by 5 bases, with 20 bases between. There are 16 residues in the CDR3. As DNA, the CDR3 is TGTGCCAGCAGCCAGTTTCAAGGGGTCCTCCGGGACGAGCAGTACTTC. It is translated as CASSQFQGVLRDEQYF.

The rearrangement uses TRBV7-2 and TRBJ2-7; TRBD2 aligns across 7 bases. The CDR3 totals 14 residues. With 4 bases clipped from V and 2 bases from J, the junction kept 5 bases outside the gene matches. CDR1 SGHTA and CDR2 FQGNSA come from the germline V gene. The CDR3 nucleotides are TGTGCCAGCAGCTCCGCAGGGACTACCTACGAGCAGTACTTC. This sequence encodes CASSSAGTTYEQYF.

This clone appeared once. The chain couples TRBV5-4 to TRBJ2-1; TRBD2 aligns across 10 bases. Germline CDR1 reads SGHNT; CDR2 reads YYREEE (reference sequence). The ends lost 4 bases at V and 7 bases at J; junction bases unmatched: 11. The CDR3 covers 16 residues. CDR3 sequence reads: CASSRGERGGSNEQFF. For the CDR3, the DNA is TGTGCCAGCAGCCGAGGGGAGCGGGGGGGTTCGAATGAGCAGTTCTTC.

The V and J genes are TRBV27 and TRBJ2-2; D remains ambiguous. Trimming took off 5 bases at V and 5 bases at J, with 6 bases between the two ends. Germline V gives CDR1 MNHEY, CDR2 SMNVEV (reference sequence). This CDR3 comprises 12 residues. The CDR3 DNA is TGTGCCAGCAGTCGTCTTACCGGGGAGCTGTTTTTT. Translation gives CASSRLTGELFF.

The CDR3 nucleotides read TGTGCCAGCAGCCGATCCATGGACAGTCGCATGGAGGTAGATGGCTACACCTTC. The encoded protein is CASSRSMDSRMEVDGYTF. This chain uses TRBV7-9 with TRBJ1-2; the D gene is possibly TRBD1 (6 bases). The CDR3 has 18 amino acids. V gave up 5 bases and J gave up 6 bases, with 28 bases separating them. Germline CDR1 reads SEHNR; CDR2 reads FQNEAQ (reference sequence). The variable domain in full, with the rest retrieved from reference TRBV7-9 and TRBJ1-2, is DTGVSQNPRHKITKRGQNVTFRCDPISEHNRLYWYRQTLGQGPEFLTYFQNEAQLEKSRLLSDRFSAERPKGSFSTLEIQRTEQGDSAMYLCASSRSMDSRMEVDGYTFGSGTRLTVV.

This clone has a count of ten or more. The chain links TRBV28 to TRBJ2-5; 12 bases map to TRBD2. Germline assignment: CDR1 MDHEN and CDR2 SYDVKM. V was pared by 3 bases and J by 5 bases, with 7 bases of the junction left unmatched. This CDR3 has 16 amino acids. The CDR3 here is CASSFPTSGGRETQYF. The CDR3 region has the DNA TGTGCCAGCAGTTTCCCAACTAGCGGGGGGAGGGAGACCCAGTACTTC.

V and J are TRBV19 and TRBJ1-4; the D gene is possibly TRBD1 (5 bases). Trimming pared 7 bases from V and 3 bases from J, leaving 15 bases between. Germline V lookup: CDR1 LNHDA, CDR2 SQIVND (reference sequence). This CDR3 spans 15 amino acids. DNA for the CDR3: TGTGCCAGTAAAATCCAGGGAGGCCCTAATGAAAAACTGTTTTTT. It specifies CASKIQGGPNEKLFF.